This TCR beta chain was sequenced during a study of T cells in Graves' hyperthyroidism and ophthalmopathy. Findings and limits, study-wide: Ophthalmopathy was predicted by the model a median of about six months ahead of onset.

Using RNA transcripts as the source, TCR beta CDR3 regions were amplified. Carried out on the TCR CDR3, a first-round RT-PCR used the HTBI primer set. In TCRdb, the multiplex PCR reads were re-called with MiXCR into one record per CDR3 protein. The sample lists about 270,000 distinct CDR3 sequences, 25% to 30% occurring once. Uncontrolled infection, other autoimmune disease, pregnancy or lactation disqualified patients from enrolment. PBMCs came from 9 to 10 ml fresh peripheral blood. This clonotype has more than one count but fewer than ten. What it binds is unknown. There are 14 residues in the CDR3. In germline, CDR1 is LGHDT, CDR2 YNNKEL (reference sequence). With 5 bases clipped from V and 2 bases from J, the junction kept 4 bases outside the gene matches.

This TCR was sampled from a man aged 40-49 years with Graves' hyperthyroidism that later progressed to Graves' ophthalmopathy. This sequence joins TRBV3-1 and TRBJ2-5, with TRBD2 matching over 8 bases. The sequencing input was blood. The CDR3 reads CASSARGGQETQYF. The CDR3 DNA reads TGTGCCAGCAGCGCCCGGGGGGGACAAGAGACCCAGTACTTC.